These 26 T cell receptor beta chains originate from one sample sequenced in a study of OX40 agonist ivuxolimab in advanced cancers. Clones were read by immunoSEQ multiplex PCR, and TCRdb kept only the in-frame ones, dropping some. The table has tens of thousands of clones, 80% to 90% seen once. The sample was CD4+ or CD8+ T cells sorted from blood, taken in a trial of the OX40 agonist ivuxolimab. All receptors come from an adult with an advanced solid tumor such as melanoma, head and neck, liver or kidney cancer.

This clone was seen a handful of times. The V and J genes are TRBV14 and TRBJ1-1; no clear D. V was trimmed by 6 bases and J by 1 base, leaving 9 bases between them. The CDR3 consists of 13 residues. Germline CDR1 is SGHDN and CDR2 is FVKESK. The CDR3 loop reads CASRPDGNTEAFF. The CDR3 DNA is TGTGCCAGCAGGCCGGACGGGAACACTGAAGCTTTCTTT. The variable domain in full, with the rest retrieved from reference TRBV14 and TRBJ1-1, is EAGVTQFPSHSVIEKGQTVTLRCDPISGHDNLYWYRRVMGKEIKFLLHFVKESKQDESGMPNNRFLAERTGGTYSTLKVQPAELEDSGVYFCASRPDGNTEAFFGQGTRLTVV.

This chain joins TRBV5-5 and TRBJ2-7; D is uncertain. The V gene lost 1 base and the J gene lost 5 bases, with 16 bases spanning the gap. The CDR3 spans 15 residues. The V gene's germline CDR1 is SGHKS and CDR2 YYEKEE (reference sequence). The CDR3 loop is CASSLFMGRRDEQYF. The CDR3 DNA reads as TGTGCCAGCAGCTTGTTTATGGGCCGCCGGGACGAGCAGTACTTC. The full variable domain, completed using reference TRBV5-5 and TRBJ2-7, is DAGVTQSPTHLIKTRGQQVTLRCSPISGHKSVSWYQQVLGQGPQFIFQYYEKEERGRGNFPDRFSARQFPNYSSELNVNALLLGDSALYLCASSLFMGRRDEQYFGPGTRLTVT.

The V call is TRBV29-1, the J call TRBJ1-1; D might be TRBD1 (6 bases). V was pared by 0 bases and J by 7 bases, with 15 bases between. This CDR3 contains 14 residues. Germline-derived CDR1 and CDR2 are SQVTM and ANQGSEA. The CDR3 here is CSVEDSSDRFEAFF. The CDR3 DNA follows: TGCAGCGTTGAAGATTCAAGTGACAGGTTTGAAGCTTTCTTT. Combining the CDR3 with reference TRBV29-1 and TRBJ1-1 gives the whole variable domain SAVISQKPSRDICQRGTSLTIQCQVDSQVTMMFWYRQQPGQSLTLIATANQGSEATYESGFVIDKFPISRPNLTFSTLTVSNMSPEDSSIYLCSVEDSSDRFEAFFGQGTRLTVV.

V gene TRBV5-8 combines with J gene TRBJ1-2, with D possibly being TRBD1 (5 bases). Per germline, CDR1 SGHTS and CDR2 YDEGEE. Trimming removed 2 bases from V and 2 bases from J, with 10 bases in between. This CDR3 has 14 amino acids. CDR3 nucleotides: TGTGCCAGCAGCTTAACGGCAGGGAACTATGGCTACACCTTC. This translates into CASSLTAGNYGYTF.

This chain connects TRBV6-5 to TRBJ2-7; 9 nucleotides match TRBD2. Germline V gene sequence: CDR1 MNHEY, CDR2 SVGAGI. The CDR3 sequence is 14 residues long. The V and J ends lost 5 bases and 4 bases, in that order; junction bases with no gene match: 6. In DNA, the CDR3 is TGTGCCAGCAGTCTCGGGACTAGCCGTTACGAGCAGTACTTC. It yields the protein CASSLGTSRYEQYF.

The chain uses TRBV27 and TRBJ2-5, with 11 bases matching TRBD2. The CDR3 loop spans 17 amino acids. Germline V gene lookup returns CDR1 MNHEY and CDR2 SMNVEV (reference sequence). The V and J ends lost 4 bases and 0 bases, in that order; junction bases with no gene match: 7. DNA for the CDR3: TGTGCCAGCAGTTCCCCCTTAGCGGGAGGGTACCAAGAGACCCAGTACTTC. Translation gives CASSSPLAGGYQETQYF.

The rearrangement uses TRBV30 and TRBJ1-5; D gene uncertain. The CDR3 spans 12 residues. Germline V lookup: CDR1 GTSNPN, CDR2 SVGIG (reference sequence). V lost 4 bases to trimming and J lost 4 bases, with 8 bases between them. The CDR3 DNA reads as TGTGCCTGGAAAAACAGTAATCAGCCCCAGCATTTT. It codes for CAWKNSNQPQHF.

The J gene is TRBJ1-1, the V gene TRBV14, with D unresolved. This CDR3 region has 14 residues. Germline CDR1 and CDR2: SGHDN and FVKESK. V was shortened by 0 bases and J by 4 bases, with 9 bases between the two germline ends. The CDR3 is CASSQEAEATEAFF. CDR3 in DNA: TGTGCCAGCAGCCAAGAGGCGGAGGCCACTGAAGCTTTCTTT.

The chain is built from TRBV4-1 and TRBJ2-2; TRBD1 matches at 7 bases. After removal of 4 bases from V and 4 bases from J, the junction contained 12 bases not matched to a gene. The germline CDR1 and CDR2 sequences are MGHRA and YSYEKL. CDR3 length equals 17 residues. The CDR3 region has the DNA TGCGCCAGCAGCCCTGACACAGGGGCCCGTGGCACCGGGGAGCTGTTTTTT. Protein sequence: CASSPDTGARGTGELFF.

The chain links TRBV27 to TRBJ2-1; 9 bases match TRBD2. The CDR3 consists of 15 residues. Looked up from germline, CDR1 is MNHEY and CDR2 is SMNVEV (reference sequence). Germline trimming cut 5 bases from V and 7 bases from J; bases unmatched to any gene: 9. DNA for the CDR3: TGTGCCAGCAGTCTCCCCCCTAGCGGGGTGAATGAGCAGTTCTTC. Protein product: CASSLPPSGVNEQFF.

This chain uses TRBV29-1 with TRBJ2-3; TRBD2 aligns across 8 bases. The ends lost 1 base at V and 5 bases at J; junction bases unmatched: 5. The CDR3 spans 14 residues. Per germline, CDR1 SQVTM and CDR2 ANQGSEA. The CDR3 sequence is CSVEGWTSRDTQYF. DNA for the CDR3: TGCAGCGTTGAAGGTTGGACTAGCCGAGATACGCAGTATTTT.

This clone was picked up one time. CDR3 residues: CASSQGPSGNEQFF. DNA of the CDR3: TGCGCCAGCAGCCAAGGTCCGAGCGGGAATGAGCAGTTCTTC. This chain joins TRBV4-1 and TRBJ2-1; tentative D call: TRBD2 (6 bases). Germline V gene data show CDR1 as MGHRA and CDR2 as YSYEKL. Trimming took off 1 base at V and 7 bases at J, with 11 bases between the two ends. This CDR3 comprises 14 residues.

This chain joins TRBV7-2 and TRBJ1-2; TRBD1 agrees at 10 bases. Germline trimming cut 5 bases from V and 5 bases from J; bases unmatched to any gene: 11. The CDR3 extends over 16 amino acids. Germline loops: CDR1 SGHTA, CDR2 FQGNSA. The chain's CDR3 is CASSRPDRGPKYGYTF. The CDR3 coding sequence is TGTGCCAGCAGCCGCCCCGACAGGGGGCCAAAATATGGCTACACCTTC.

This chain links TRBV12-5 with TRBJ1-2, with D uncertain. V shed 1 base and J shed 4 bases, with 4 bases lying between them. The CDR3 totals 12 residues. Germline CDR1 LGHNT, CDR2 FRNRAP. The DNA of the CDR3 is TGTGCTAGTGGTTTGGGAGGCTATGGCTACACCTTC. This encodes CASGLGGYGYTF.

The rearrangement links TRBV7-6 to TRBJ2-1, with TRBD2 matching over 8 bases. V lost 0 bases and J lost 7; bases outside the gene matches: 8. The CDR3 is 16 amino acids. Looked up from germline, CDR1 is SGHVS and CDR2 is FNYEAQ. The DNA of the CDR3 is TGTGCCAGCAGCTTAGCGTTAAGCGGGGGTCTAAATGAGCAGTTCTTC. Translating it yields CASSLALSGGLNEQFF. The whole variable domain, filled in from reference TRBV7-6 and TRBJ2-1, reads GAGVSQSPRYKVTKRGQDVALRCDPISGHVSLYWYRQALGQGPEFLTYFNYEAQQDKSGLPNDRFSAERPEGSISTLTIQRTEQRDSAMYRCASSLALSGGLNEQFFGPGTRLTVL.

The chain recombines TRBV30 with TRBJ2-2; D gene uncertain. There are 12 residues in the CDR3. The V gene lost 4 bases and the J gene lost 6 bases, with 9 bases spanning the gap. CDR1 is GTSNPN, CDR2 SVGIG, per germline (reference sequence). The CDR3 protein is CAWTLGPGELFF. CDR3 coding DNA: TGTGCCTGGACCCTTGGGCCCGGGGAGCTGTTTTTT.

The chain joins TRBV19 to TRBJ2-3, with 9 positions matching TRBD2. CDR1 and CDR2 from the germline V gene are LNHDA and SQIVND (reference sequence). The CDR3 runs 15 residues. After removal of 4 bases from V and 5 bases from J, the junction contained 7 bases not matched to a gene. The CDR3 loop is CASSTLAGLGDTQYF. CDR3 in DNA: TGTGCCAGTAGTACCCTAGCGGGATTGGGAGATACGCAGTATTTT.

This chain connects TRBV7-8 to TRBJ1-1, with D possibly matching TRBD1 (6 bases). V lost 0 bases, J lost 4 bases, and 9 bases lay in between. CDR3 length equals 14 residues. The germline gives CDR1 SGHVS, CDR2 FQNEAQ. DNA of the CDR3: TGTGCCAGCAGCTTAGCGGTCAGGGGCACTGAAGCTTTCTTT. Amino acids: CASSLAVRGTEAFF.

The chain joins TRBV27 to TRBJ2-3, with TRBD2 matching 7 bases. The CDR3 length is 13 residues. Germline CDR1 is MNHEY and CDR2 is SMNVEV (reference sequence). J was trimmed by 1 base and V by 6 bases; bases with no gene match: 1. This CDR3 reads CASSRGGTDTQYF. The CDR3 DNA is TGTGCCAGCAGCCGGGGGGGCACAGATACGCAGTATTTT.

The chain carries TRBV6-6 and TRBJ2-1; 7 bases map to TRBD1. V dropped 2 bases and J dropped 6; count of bases not matched to a gene: 10. The CDR3 loop spans 16 amino acids. Germline loops: CDR1 MNHNY, CDR2 SVGAGI (reference sequence). The CDR3 DNA follows: TGTGCCAGCAGTTACGACAGGGACGGCTACAGCAATGAGCAGTTCTTC. Amino acid sequence: CASSYDRDGYSNEQFF.

The rearrangement links TRBV5-6 to TRBJ2-1, with D perhaps assigned TRBD1 or TRBD2 (5 bases each). Germline CDR1 is SGHDT and CDR2 is YYEEEE. The CDR3 contains 14 residues. Between the trimmed V and J ends, which lost 5 bases and 5 bases, there was a span of 14 bases. CDR3 residues: CASSFGTVDNEQFF. The CDR3 region has the DNA TGTGCCAGCAGTTTCGGGACGGTCGACAATGAGCAGTTCTTC.

The V gene is TRBV6-1, the J gene TRBJ2-6; D perhaps matches TRBD1 (5 bases). This CDR3 has 19 amino acids. Trimming removed 3 bases at V and 0 bases at J, with 18 bases between. From germline, CDR1 is MNHNS and CDR2 SASEGT. This CDR3 reads CASSDLVSLRGSGANVLTF. For the CDR3, the DNA is TGTGCCAGCAGTGATCTCGTCTCGTTAAGGGGCTCTGGGGCCAACGTCCTGACTTTC.

Of note for this clone: No conserved phenylalanine or tryptophan is present at the end of the CDR3, so a read error is the likely explanation. V and J are TRBV9 and TRBJ1-2, with a possible D match to TRBD1 (6 bases). The CDR3 is made up of 14 amino acids. From germline, CDR1 is SGDLS and CDR2 YYNGEE. Trimming removed 1 base from V and 1 base from J, with 8 bases in between. This CDR3 reads CASSVQGLNYGYTL. The CDR3 bases are TGTGCCAGCAGCGTACAGGGGCTTAACTATGGCTACACCCTC.

V is TRBV5-6 and J is TRBJ2-7; 8 nucleotides match TRBD2. The CDR3 has 14 residues. CDR1 and CDR2 from the germline V gene are SGHDT and YYEEEE. V shed 0 bases, J shed 3 bases, and the junction held 2 bases outside the gene matches. CDR3 sequence: CASSLGTSNYEQYF. CDR3 DNA sequence: TGTGCCAGCAGCTTGGGGACTAGCAACTACGAGCAGTACTTC.

The chain uses TRBV11-2 and TRBJ1-1, with D unclear. V lost 7 bases, J lost 6 bases, and 12 bases lay in between. Germline V gene sequence: CDR1 SGHAT, CDR2 FQNNGV. The CDR3 totals 12 residues. CDR3 sequence reads: CASNQPRAEAFF. The CDR3 nucleotides are TGTGCCAGCAACCAACCCCGCGCTGAAGCTTTCTTT.

V usage is TRBV4-3 and J usage is TRBJ1-4; 8 nucleotides agree with TRBD1. CDR1 is LGHNA and CDR2 is YSLEER in the germline V gene. V shed 1 base and J 8 bases; nucleotides not matched to a gene: 3. The CDR3 length is 14 residues. DNA of the CDR3: TGCGCCAGCAGCCAAGGGACAGGGTGGGAAAAACTGTTTTTT. Its translation: CASSQGTGWEKLFF.